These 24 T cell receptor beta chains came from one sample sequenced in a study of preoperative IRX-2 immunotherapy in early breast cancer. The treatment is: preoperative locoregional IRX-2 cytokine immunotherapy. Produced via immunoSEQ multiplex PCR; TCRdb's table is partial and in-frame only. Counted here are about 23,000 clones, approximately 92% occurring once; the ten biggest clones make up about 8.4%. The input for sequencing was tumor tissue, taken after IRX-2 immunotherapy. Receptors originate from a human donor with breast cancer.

The CDR3 loop is CASSLEGANSPLHF. In DNA form, the CDR3 reads TGTGCCAGCAGTTTAGAGGGGGCAAATTCACCCCTCCACTTT. The chain has TRBV27 and TRBJ1-6; 7 bases fit TRBD1. The V gene end was trimmed by 2 bases and the J gene end by 7 bases; junction bases not matched to a gene: 2. CDR1 and CDR2 (germline): MNHEY, SMNVEV (reference sequence). There are 14 residues in the CDR3.

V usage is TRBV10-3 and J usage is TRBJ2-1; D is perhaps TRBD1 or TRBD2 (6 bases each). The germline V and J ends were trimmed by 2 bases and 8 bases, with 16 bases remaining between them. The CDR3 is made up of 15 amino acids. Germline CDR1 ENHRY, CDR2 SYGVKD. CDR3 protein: CAISEGLQGGYEQFF. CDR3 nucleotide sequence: TGTGCCATCAGTGAGGGACTACAAGGGGGGTATGAGCAGTTCTTC.

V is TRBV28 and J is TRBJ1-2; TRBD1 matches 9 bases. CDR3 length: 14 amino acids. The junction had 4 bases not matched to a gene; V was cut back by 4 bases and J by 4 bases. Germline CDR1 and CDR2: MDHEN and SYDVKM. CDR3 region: CASSSGQGLYGYTF. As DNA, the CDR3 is TGTGCCAGCAGTTCGGGACAGGGCCTCTATGGCTACACCTTC.

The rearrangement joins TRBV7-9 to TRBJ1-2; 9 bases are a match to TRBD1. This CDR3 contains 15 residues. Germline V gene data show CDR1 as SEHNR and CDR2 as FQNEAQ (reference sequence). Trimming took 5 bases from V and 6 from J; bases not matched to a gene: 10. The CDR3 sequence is CASSPGQGTGNGYTF. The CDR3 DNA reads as TGTGCCAGCAGCCCGGGACAGGGAACAGGCAATGGCTACACCTTC. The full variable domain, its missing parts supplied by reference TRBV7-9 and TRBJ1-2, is DTGVSQNPRHKITKRGQNVTFRCDPISEHNRLYWYRQTLGQGPEFLTYFQNEAQLEKSRLLSDRFSAERPKGSFSTLEIQRTEQGDSAMYLCASSPGQGTGNGYTFGSGTRLTVV.

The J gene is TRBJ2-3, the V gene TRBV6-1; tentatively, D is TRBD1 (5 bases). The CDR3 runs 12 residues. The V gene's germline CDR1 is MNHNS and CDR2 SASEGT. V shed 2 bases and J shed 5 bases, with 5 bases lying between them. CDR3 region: CASSEQGDTQYF. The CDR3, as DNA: TGTGCCAGCAGTGAACAGGGAGATACGCAGTATTTT.

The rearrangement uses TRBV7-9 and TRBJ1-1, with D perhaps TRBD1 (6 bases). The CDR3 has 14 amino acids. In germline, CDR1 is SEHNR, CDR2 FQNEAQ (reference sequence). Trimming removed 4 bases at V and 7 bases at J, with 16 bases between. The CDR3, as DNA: TGTGCCAGCAGCTCCCTAGGGGGTGTCGGTGAAGCTTTCTTT. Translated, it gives CASSSLGGVGEAFF.

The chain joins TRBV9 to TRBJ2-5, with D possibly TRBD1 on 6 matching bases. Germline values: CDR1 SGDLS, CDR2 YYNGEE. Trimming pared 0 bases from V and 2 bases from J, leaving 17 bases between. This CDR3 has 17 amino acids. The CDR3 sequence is CASSVGPSGETQETQYF. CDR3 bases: TGTGCCAGCAGCGTAGGTCCCTCAGGGGAAACACAAGAGACCCAGTACTTC.

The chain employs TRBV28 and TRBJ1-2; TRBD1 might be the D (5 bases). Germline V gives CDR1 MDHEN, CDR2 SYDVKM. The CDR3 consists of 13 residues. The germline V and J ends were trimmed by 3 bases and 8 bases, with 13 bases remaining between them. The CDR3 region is CASSFPIGHGYTF. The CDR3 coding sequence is TGTGCCAGCAGTTTCCCCATAGGACACGGCTACACCTTC.

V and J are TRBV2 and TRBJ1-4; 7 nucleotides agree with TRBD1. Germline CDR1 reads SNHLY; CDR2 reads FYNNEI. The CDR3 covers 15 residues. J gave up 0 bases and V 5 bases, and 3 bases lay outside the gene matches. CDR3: CASSRDRSTNEKLFF. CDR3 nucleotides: TGTGCCAGCAGTAGGGACAGATCAACTAATGAAAAACTGTTTTTT.

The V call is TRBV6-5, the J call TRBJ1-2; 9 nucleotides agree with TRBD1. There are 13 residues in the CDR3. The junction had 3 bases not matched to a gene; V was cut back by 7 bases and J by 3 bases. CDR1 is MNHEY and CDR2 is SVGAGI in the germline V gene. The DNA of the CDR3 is TGTGCCAGCAAAAGGACAGGGGACTATGGCTACACCTTC. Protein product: CASKRTGDYGYTF.

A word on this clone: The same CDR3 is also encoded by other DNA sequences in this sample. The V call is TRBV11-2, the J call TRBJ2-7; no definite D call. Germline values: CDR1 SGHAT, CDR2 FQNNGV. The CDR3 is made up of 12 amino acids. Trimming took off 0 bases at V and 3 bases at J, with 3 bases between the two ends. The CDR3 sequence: CASSLDFYEQYF. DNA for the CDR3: TGTGCCAGCAGCTTAGACTTCTACGAGCAGTACTTC.

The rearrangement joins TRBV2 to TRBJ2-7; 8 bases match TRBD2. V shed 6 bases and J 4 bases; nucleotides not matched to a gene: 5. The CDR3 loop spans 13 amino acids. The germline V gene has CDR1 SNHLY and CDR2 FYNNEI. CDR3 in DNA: TGTGCCAGCAGGAGACTAGCGAAATACGAGCAGTACTTC. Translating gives CASRRLAKYEQYF.

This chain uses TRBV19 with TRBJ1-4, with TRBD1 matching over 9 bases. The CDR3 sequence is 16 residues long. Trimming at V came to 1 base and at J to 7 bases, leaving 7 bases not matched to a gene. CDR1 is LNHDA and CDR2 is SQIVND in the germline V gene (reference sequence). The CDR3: CASSIAWDRVREKLFF. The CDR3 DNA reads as TGTGCCAGTAGTATAGCTTGGGACAGGGTGCGTGAAAAACTGTTTTTT.

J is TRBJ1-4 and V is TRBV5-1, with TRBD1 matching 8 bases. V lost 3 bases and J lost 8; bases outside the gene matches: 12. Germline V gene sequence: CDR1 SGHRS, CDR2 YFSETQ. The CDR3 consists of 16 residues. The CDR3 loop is CASSSKTGGEVEKLFF. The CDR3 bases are TGCGCCAGCAGCTCAAAAACAGGGGGTGAGGTGGAAAAACTGTTTTTT.

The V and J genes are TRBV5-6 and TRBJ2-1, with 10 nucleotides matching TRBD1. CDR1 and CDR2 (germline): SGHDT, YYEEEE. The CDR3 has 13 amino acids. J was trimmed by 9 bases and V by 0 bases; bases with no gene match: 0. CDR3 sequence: CASSLGTGGEQFF. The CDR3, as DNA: TGTGCCAGCAGCTTGGGGACAGGGGGTGAGCAGTTCTTC.

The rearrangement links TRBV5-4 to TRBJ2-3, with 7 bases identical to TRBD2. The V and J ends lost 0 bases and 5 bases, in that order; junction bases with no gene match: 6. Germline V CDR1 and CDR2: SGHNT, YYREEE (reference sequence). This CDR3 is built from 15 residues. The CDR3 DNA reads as TGTGCCAGCAGCTTGGCAGGACTAGTTGGAGATACGCAGTATTTT. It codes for CASSLAGLVGDTQYF.

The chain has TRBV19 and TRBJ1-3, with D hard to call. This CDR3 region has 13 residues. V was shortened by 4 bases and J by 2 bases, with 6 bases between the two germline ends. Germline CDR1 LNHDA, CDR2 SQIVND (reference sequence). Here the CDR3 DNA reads TGTGCCAGTAGTAGGGTCGCTGGAAACACCATATATTTT. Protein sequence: CASSRVAGNTIYF.

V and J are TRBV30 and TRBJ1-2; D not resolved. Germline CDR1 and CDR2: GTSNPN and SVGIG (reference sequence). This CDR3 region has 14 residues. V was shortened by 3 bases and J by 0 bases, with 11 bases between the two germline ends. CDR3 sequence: CAWRIGIANYGYTF. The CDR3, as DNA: TGTGCCTGGAGAATAGGGATAGCTAACTATGGCTACACCTTC.

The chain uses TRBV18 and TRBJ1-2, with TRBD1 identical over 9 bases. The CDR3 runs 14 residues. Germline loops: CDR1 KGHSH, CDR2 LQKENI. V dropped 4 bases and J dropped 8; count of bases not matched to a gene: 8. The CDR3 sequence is CASSRDRDQRGYTF. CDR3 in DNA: TGTGCCAGCTCACGGGACAGGGACCAGCGGGGCTACACCTTC.

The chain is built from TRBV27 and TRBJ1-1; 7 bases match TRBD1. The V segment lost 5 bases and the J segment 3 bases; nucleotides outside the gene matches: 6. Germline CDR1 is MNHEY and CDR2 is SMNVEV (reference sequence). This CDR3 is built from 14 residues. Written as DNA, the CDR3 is TGTGCCAGCAGTGACAAACAGGGGTACACTGAAGCTTTCTTT. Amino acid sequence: CASSDKQGYTEAFF.

The CDR3 region has the DNA TGTGCCTGGAGTCTTGGACAGGGGTTCGAGCAGTACTTC. Encoded protein: CAWSLGQGFEQYF. V gene TRBV30 combines with J gene TRBJ2-7; 9 bases line up with TRBD1. After removal of 2 bases from V and 6 bases from J, the junction contained 5 bases not matched to a gene. Germline V lookup: CDR1 GTSNPN, CDR2 SVGIG (reference sequence). This CDR3 is built from 13 residues.

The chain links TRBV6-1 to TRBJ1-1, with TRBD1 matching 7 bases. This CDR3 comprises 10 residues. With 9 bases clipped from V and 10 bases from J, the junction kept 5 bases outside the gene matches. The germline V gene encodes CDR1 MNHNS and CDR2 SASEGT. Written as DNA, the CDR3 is TGTGCCAGGATGACAGGGACAGCTTTCTTT. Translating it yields CARMTGTAFF.

The CDR3 bases are TGTGCCAGCAGCAGTCAGGGAGGCACTGAAGCTTTCTTT. This translates into CASSSQGGTEAFF. This sequence joins TRBV11-2 and TRBJ1-1; a weak D match, TRBD1 (5 bases). The CDR3 loop spans 13 amino acids. V dropped 5 bases and J dropped 4 bases, with 11 bases sitting between them. Per the germline V gene, CDR1 is SGHAT and CDR2 is FQNNGV.

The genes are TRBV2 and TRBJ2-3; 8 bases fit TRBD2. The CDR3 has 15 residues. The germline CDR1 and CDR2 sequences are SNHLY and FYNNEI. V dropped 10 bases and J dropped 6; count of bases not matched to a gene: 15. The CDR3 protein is CATPGGQAVPDTQYF. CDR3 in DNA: TGTGCCACCCCGGGAGGGCAGGCAGTACCTGATACGCAGTATTTT.